One and the same sample provided the 6 T cell receptor beta chains below, sequenced in a study of blood T cell repertoires in COVID-19. Assay: immunoSEQ multiplex PCR; the TCRdb copy retains only in-frame clones and omits some. The sample contains some 150,000 clones, about 86% of which appear only once. The sample was peripheral blood. Source of these receptors: a woman aged 60 to 75 with acute or convalescent COVID-19.

The genes are TRBV7-9 and TRBJ2-5; 7 bases are a match to TRBD1. This CDR3 is built from 15 residues. V gave up 5 bases and J gave up 4 bases; unmatched junction bases: 10. CDR1 is SEHNR, CDR2 FQNEAQ, per germline (reference sequence). The CDR3 DNA reads TGTGCCAGCAGCCGTTCTAGGGGGCTTGGAGAGACCCAGTACTTC. This gives the protein CASSRSRGLGETQYF.

The V call is TRBV27, the J call TRBJ2-1; TRBD2 matches at 14 bases. The junction had 5 bases not matched to a gene; V was cut back by 8 bases and J by 5 bases. CDR1 is MNHEY, CDR2 SMNVEV, per germline (reference sequence). The CDR3 is 15 amino acids. The CDR3 DNA follows: TGTGCCAGCCGCAGACTAGCGGGGGGGGACAATGAGCAGTTCTTC. It yields the protein CASRRLAGGDNEQFF.

This clone was found once. The chain combines TRBV5-1 with TRBJ2-1; D ambiguous. Germline CDR1 is SGHRS and CDR2 is YFSETQ. This CDR3 has 14 amino acids. V was trimmed by 1 base and J by 2 bases, leaving 7 bases between them. In nucleotides, the CDR3 is TGCGCCAGCAGCTTGAATGCAGCCTACAATGAGCAGTTCTTC. It is translated as CASSLNAAYNEQFF. Variable domain in full (rest from reference TRBV5-1 and TRBJ2-1): KAGVTQTPRYLIKTRGQQVTLSCSPISGHRSVSWYQQTPGQGLQFLFEYFSETQRNKGNFPGRFSGRQFSNSRSEMNVSTLELGDSALYLCASSLNAAYNEQFFGPGTRLTVL.

The CDR3 loop reads CASSPKGELFF. In DNA, the CDR3 is TGTGCCAGCTCACCTAAAGGGGAGCTGTTTTTT. The gene calls are TRBV18 and TRBJ2-2; D not certain. The CDR3 extends over 11 amino acids. V gave up 3 bases and J gave up 8 bases, with 4 bases separating them. Germline assignment: CDR1 KGHSH and CDR2 LQKENI.

This clone was found a few times. V and J are TRBV5-1 and TRBJ1-2; no clear D gene. Trimming stripped 0 bases from V and 2 bases from J, with 11 bases between. CDR3 length: 15 amino acids. Germline V lookup: CDR1 SGHRS, CDR2 YFSETQ. CDR3 DNA sequence: TGCGCCAGCAGCTTGGACAGTGCCTCAAACTATGGCTACACCTTC. It specifies CASSLDSASNYGYTF.

The J gene is TRBJ2-1, the V gene TRBV7-3; 8 nucleotides match TRBD2. In germline, CDR1 is SGHTA, CDR2 FQGTGA. The CDR3 length is 16 residues. Losses at the gene ends were 5 bases for V and 6 bases for J; bases not matched to a gene: 12. The CDR3 nucleotides read TGTGCCAGCAGCCTCCCCGGGCGGGGGGCCCTCAATGAGCAGTTCTTC. Its protein is CASSLPGRGALNEQFF.